This T cell receptor (beta chain) was obtained from a study of identical twins. The study's findings and limits: Beta clonotypes that were abundant in cord blood contained fewer insertions, a pattern absent from memory repertoires.

TCRdb fed the 5' RACE reads into MiXCR, producing one record per CDR3 protein. The sample has around 530,000 distinct CDR3 sequences; around 15% are singletons. Worth noting for this clonotype: What it recognizes is unknown.

CDR1 is SEHNR and CDR2 is FQNEAQ in the germline V gene (reference sequence). The CDR3 extends over 15 amino acids. The germline V and J ends were trimmed by 2 bases and 1 base, with 10 bases remaining between them. This sample also appeared in a second study, on yellow fever vaccine responses in identical twins.

The clonotype originates from a woman aged 18-29 years in good health. The V gene is TRBV7-9, the J gene TRBJ2-3, with TRBD1 as a possible D gene (6 bases). Sequencing input: CD4+ T cells sorted from blood. CDR3 nucleotide sequence: TGTGCCAGCAGCTTACGGGACATCCGCACAGATACGCAGTATTTT. Residues: CASSLRDIRTDTQYF.